Listed below are T cell receptor beta chains from one sample, sequenced in a study of blood T cells in healthy people across ages. TCRdb redid the calling of the 5' RACE reads with MiXCR, one entry per CDR3 protein. This table holds 2 million or so distinct CDR3 sequences, 40% to 55% found once. Input material: blood. These receptors were collected from a woman in her thirties or forties in good health. The CDR3 runs from the conserved cysteine through the conserved F or W. The D gene is left open where the match is weak. Size is stated for part of the rows, as once, few or many counts, or as a class when the clone is expanded.

>TRBJ2-7|TRBV6-2/TRBV6-3|few|TRBD2
CASKAGGLYEQYF
TGTGCCAGCAAAGCGGGGGGTCTCTACGAGCAGTACTTC
>TRBJ2-5|TRBV7-3|NA|NA
CASSLKEAGGTQYF
TGTGCCAGCAGCTTAAAGGAGGCCGGTGGGACCCAGTACTTC
>TRBJ1-2|TRBV7-2|NA|NA
CASSFPGLGYTF
TGTGCCAGCAGCTTCCCGGGACTTGGCTACACCTTC
>TRBJ2-7|TRBV6-5|NA|NA
CASSYDPSGQAGNEQYF
TGTGCCAGCAGTTACGACCCTTCCGGGCAGGCCGGCAATGAGCAGTACTTC
>TRBJ1-5|TRBV10-3|NA|NA
CAISDNLQNQPQHF
TGTGCCATCAGCGACAACCTCCAGAATCAGCCCCAGCATTTT
>TRBJ1-2|TRBV15|NA|TRBD1
CATSRDNRGNGYTF
TGTGCCACCAGCAGAGATAACAGGGGGAATGGCTACACCTTC
>TRBJ2-1|TRBV5-1|NA|NA
CASSLVAGPGEQFF
TGCGCCAGCAGCTTGGTGGCGGGTCCCGGAGAGCAGTTCTTC
>TRBJ2-1|TRBV29-1|few|NA
CSVETTVRGPEQFF
TGCAGCGTTGAGACCACCGTCCGGGGGCCTGAGCAGTTCTTC
>TRBJ2-7|TRBV6-1|NA|TRBD2
CASSRVWGGNEQYF
TGTGCCAGCTCCCGGGTTTGGGGGGGAAATGAGCAGTACTTC
>TRBJ2-7|TRBV20-1|NA|TRBD2
CSAQIPGLAYEQYF
TGCAGTGCACAGATCCCGGGACTAGCCTACGAGCAGTACTTC
>TRBJ2-5|TRBV5-1|once|TRBD1
CACSLRGTGGETQYF
TGCGCCTGCAGCTTGAGGGGGACAGGGGGAGAGACCCAGTACTTC
>TRBJ1-1|TRBV10-3|NA|NA
CAIGADMNTEAFF
TGTGCCATCGGGGCCGACATGAACACTGAAGCTTTCTTT
>TRBJ2-1|TRBV13|NA|NA
CASSLRDSPSYNEQFF
TGTGCCAGCAGCTTAAGGGACTCGCCTTCCTACAATGAGCAGTTCTTC
>TRBJ2-1|TRBV4-1|NA|NA
CASSQAGAWPNEQFF
TGCGCCAGCAGCCAAGCAGGGGCTTGGCCCAATGAGCAGTTCTTC
>TRBJ2-3|TRBV28|NA|NA
CASSADPRPDTQYF
TGTGCCAGCAGTGCAGACCCCCGTCCAGATACGCAGTATTTT
>TRBJ2-6|TRBV6-5|few|NA
CASSYSGRHSGANVLTF
TGTGCCAGCAGTTACTCCGGACGCCACTCTGGGGCCAACGTCCTGACTTTC
>TRBJ2-5|TRBV4-1|NA|NA
CASSQGLGYQETQYF
TGCGCCAGCAGCCAAGGTCTAGGGTATCAGGAGACCCAGTACTTC
>TRBJ2-2|TRBV4-3|NA|TRBD2
CASSQVLSSGANTGELFF
TGCGCCAGCAGCCAAGTCCTTTCCAGCGGGGCGAACACCGGGGAGCTGTTTTTT
>TRBJ2-6|TRBV28|many|TRBD1
CASRTGGTGANVLTF
TGTGCCAGCAGAACAGGGGGCACTGGGGCCAACGTCCTGACTTTC
>TRBJ1-2|TRBV7-9|NA|NA
CASSLLRDDTSLSGYTF
TGTGCCAGCAGCTTATTGAGGGATGATACTAGTCTGAGTGGCTACACCTTC
>TRBJ1-1|TRBV4-1|NA|NA
CASSPTGLIGTEAFF
TGCGCCAGCAGCCCAACAGGGTTGATAGGCACTGAAGCTTTCTTT
>TRBJ2-7|TRBV6-5|many|TRBD2
CASSYSAGGYEQYF
TGTGCCAGCAGTTACTCGGCGGGGGGGTACGAGCAGTACTTC
>TRBJ2-4|TRBV20-1|NA|TRBD2
CSAVKGREAKNIQYF
TGCAGTGCTGTGAAGGGGCGGGAGGCCAAAAACATTCAGTACTTC
>TRBJ2-3|TRBV10-1|NA|NA
CASSGLDYTDTQYF
TGCGCCAGCAGTGGACTAGATTACACAGATACGCAGTATTTT
>TRBJ2-4|TRBV7-2|few|TRBD2
CASSLVTSGGSGKNIQYF
TGTGCCAGCAGCTTAGTGACTAGCGGGGGGTCGGGCAAAAACATTCAGTACTTC
>TRBJ2-7|TRBV6-2/TRBV6-3|NA|NA
CASSQDGVVAEQYF
TGTGCCAGCAGTCAAGACGGAGTTGTCGCCGAGCAGTACTTC
>TRBJ2-7|TRBV4-1|many|TRBD1
CASSRDRGTYEQYF
TGCGCCAGCAGCCGTGACAGGGGAACCTACGAGCAGTACTTC
>TRBJ2-5|TRBV20-1|NA|TRBD2
CSAGLLAGLQETQYF
TGCAGTGCTGGATTACTAGCGGGGCTACAAGAGACCCAGTACTTC
>TRBJ2-1|TRBV5-6|NA|TRBD2
CASSFLGQRGGDNEQFF
TGTGCCAGCAGCTTTTTAGGGCAGCGGGGGGGAGACAATGAGCAGTTCTTC
>TRBJ1-6|TRBV20-1|NA|TRBD1
CSAIPLGQGYNSPLHF
TGCAGTGCCATCCCCCTCGGACAGGGCTATAATTCACCCCTCCACTTT
>TRBJ2-1|TRBV12-3/TRBV12-4|NA|NA
CTSSLPGQRSYNEQFF
TGTACCAGCAGTCTCCCCGGACAGAGATCCTACAATGAGCAGTTCTTC
>TRBJ2-3|TRBV5-4|NA|NA
CASSLGGGPSLSTDTQYF
TGTGCCAGCAGCTTGGGGGGCGGGCCTTCTCTAAGCACAGATACGCAGTATTTT
>TRBJ1-2|TRBV20-1|few|NA
CSASGAFPYGYTF
TGCAGTGCTTCAGGGGCTTTCCCCTATGGCTACACCTTC
>TRBJ1-2|TRBV20-1|NA|NA
CSARAFGHSNYGYTF
TGCAGTGCTAGAGCATTTGGGCATTCTAACTATGGCTACACCTTC
>TRBJ2-5|TRBV7-2|few|TRBD1
CASSIDRGSETQYF
TGTGCCAGCAGCATTGACAGGGGGTCAGAGACCCAGTACTTC
>TRBJ2-4|TRBV6-2/TRBV6-3|NA|TRBD2
CASSSPLGGRYF
TGTGCCAGCAGTTCCCCCCTGGGGGGGAGGTACTTC
>TRBJ2-3|TRBV5-1|NA|TRBD1
CASSLTGTVRHQYF
TGCGCCAGCAGCTTGACCGGGACAGTCCGACACCAGTATTTT
>TRBJ2-1|TRBV7-2|few|TRBD2
CASSLGVAGGAEQFF
TGTGCCAGCAGCTTAGGGGTAGCGGGGGGTGCTGAGCAGTTCTTC
>TRBJ2-4|TRBV28|few|NA
CASSFTRAATHKNIQYF
TGTGCCAGCAGTTTTACCCGCGCGGCTACCCACAAAAACATTCAGTACTTC
>TRBJ2-7|TRBV7-2|once|TRBD1
CASSIFGGIRDRGYEQYF
TGTGCCAGCAGCATATTCGGGGGGATCCGGGACAGGGGCTACGAGCAGTACTTC
>TRBJ2-5|TRBV20-1|NA|NA
CSARDGWTQYF
TGCAGTGCTAGAGACGGGTGGACCCAGTACTTC
>TRBJ2-7|TRBV4-1|NA|NA
CASSQDLSSEQYF
TGCGCCAGCAGCCAAGACCTAAGTAGCGAGCAGTACTTC
>TRBJ2-7|TRBV4-3|NA|TRBD2
CASSQDREGSSYNEQYF
TGCGCCAGCAGCCAAGATCGGGAGGGGAGCTCCTACAATGAGCAGTACTTC
>TRBJ1-5|TRBV6-2/TRBV6-3|many|NA
CASSYSGFFRSIQPQHF
TGTGCCAGCAGTTACAGCGGGTTTTTTCGTTCTATTCAGCCCCAGCATTTT
>TRBJ2-4|TRBV10-2|NA|TRBD1
CASIRRTGHPIAKNIQYF
TGCGCCAGCATACGGAGGACAGGTCATCCTATAGCCAAAAACATTCAGTACTTC
>TRBJ1-6|TRBV20-1|many|TRBD1
CSARAPTGDSPLHF
TGCAGTGCTAGAGCCCCGACAGGGGACTCACCCCTCCACTTT
>TRBJ1-1|TRBV6-5|NA|TRBD1
CASGPRRGRLATEAFF
TGTGCCAGCGGGCCTCGTAGGGGGCGATTGGCCACTGAAGCTTTCTTT
>TRBJ2-5|TRBV29-1|many|NA
CSVVTDLGTQYF
TGCAGCGTTGTTACGGACCTCGGGACCCAGTACTTC
>TRBJ2-5|TRBV4-2|NA|NA
CASSQVVNLRETQYF
TGTGCCAGCAGCCAAGTCGTTAACCTCCGAGAGACCCAGTACTTC
>TRBJ2-3|TRBV5-5|NA|NA
CASSSLRDLPQYTQYF
TGTGCCAGCAGCTCCCTCCGGGACCTCCCTCAATATACGCAGTATTTT
>TRBJ2-6|TRBV11-2|NA|TRBD2
CASSSLIVRAGAGANVLTF
TGTGCCAGCAGCTCCTTAATTGTCCGAGCGGGGGCTGGGGCCAACGTCCTGACTTTC